One sample yielded the 29 T cell receptor beta chains listed below, sequenced in a study of CD8+ T cells in alopecia areata. Noted treatment: oral pan-JAK inhibitor, 5-10 mg twice daily. Extraction and reverse transcription of RNA yielded cDNA as the sequencing template. Method: immunoSEQ multiplex PCR; TCRdb's copy keeps in-frame clones and lacks some. The data contain under 350,000 clones, 55% to 75% of them singletons. The sample in question was CD4+ T cells sorted from blood, obtained at week 24, from a patient treated with tofacitinib. All receptors come from a human donor with alopecia areata.

Comments on this clone: Relative to the germline gene, one junction end is altered; a read error may explain this. CDR3 nucleotide sequence: TGTGCCAGCAGTGAAGTATTTCGGGGAGGTCAGGTGATCTTC. Its translation: CASSEVFRGGQVIF. The chain uses TRBV25-1 and TRBJ2-1; possibly TRBD2 for D (6 bases). This CDR3 has 14 amino acids. CDR1 and CDR2 (germline): MGHDK, SYGVNS.

The chain couples TRBV9 to TRBJ2-7; TRBD1 agrees at 7 bases. The CDR3 is 15 residues long. The V gene's germline CDR1 is SGDLS and CDR2 YYNGEE. V was clipped by 0 bases and J by 4 bases; unmatched bases: 7. The CDR3 DNA sequence: TGTGCCAGCAGCGTAGGAGAAGGGGGCCTATACGAGCAGTACTTC. Amino acid sequence: CASSVGEGGLYEQYF.

CDR3 amino acids: CAWSVVSEKLFF. CDR3 sequence (DNA): TGTGCCTGGAGTGTAGTGAGTGAAAAACTGTTTTTT. The V and J genes are TRBV30 and TRBJ1-4; D not certain. The germline V gene encodes CDR1 GTSNPN and CDR2 SVGIG (reference sequence). The CDR3 is 12 residues long. The V end lost 0 bases, the J end lost 7 bases, and 6 bases lay between the germline ends.

This chain uses TRBV28 with TRBJ2-7; D call uncertain. Trimming stripped 6 bases from V and 7 bases from J, with 16 bases between. The CDR3 has 13 amino acids. Germline CDR1 and CDR2: MDHEN and SYDVKM. CDR3 sequence reads: CASSRNEALEQYF. The CDR3 coding sequence is TGTGCCAGCAGCCGGAACGAAGCGTTGGAGCAGTACTTC.

As regards this clone: In the same sample, other DNA sequences code for this CDR3. This rearrangement joins TRBV30 to TRBJ2-3; D unresolved. V was trimmed by 1 base and J by 3 bases, leaving 2 bases between them. The CDR3 consists of 11 residues. The germline gives CDR1 GTSNPN, CDR2 SVGIG (reference sequence). The CDR3 sequence is CAWSATDTQYF. For the CDR3, the DNA is TGTGCCTGGAGTGCTACAGATACGCAGTATTTT.

The gene calls are TRBV4-2 and TRBJ2-7; possibly TRBD1 for D (6 bases). V lost 1 base and J lost 5, with 9 bases in between. Germline V gene sequence: CDR1 LGHNA, CDR2 YNFKEQ. This CDR3 is 13 amino acids long. The DNA of the CDR3 is TGTGCCAGCAGCCAAGCAGGGGTCCACGAGCAGTACTTC. Translating it yields CASSQAGVHEQYF.

This clone came up a few times. The same CDR3 arises from other DNA sequences in this sample as well. The chain recombines TRBV7-2 with TRBJ1-5; D remains ambiguous. The V gene lost 4 bases and the J gene lost 0 bases, with 7 bases spanning the gap. Germline-derived CDR1 and CDR2 are SGHTA and FQGNSA. The CDR3 is 14 amino acids. CDR3 loop: CASSSLYSNQPQHF. In DNA, the CDR3 is TGTGCCAGCAGCTCCCTCTATAGCAATCAGCCCCAGCATTTT.

The genes are TRBV30 and TRBJ2-1; 7 bases line up with TRBD1. CDR3 size: 11 residues. CDR1 GTSNPN and CDR2 SVGIG come from the germline V gene (reference sequence). Trimming removed 5 bases from V and 9 bases from J; junction bases left unmatched: 4. CDR3 in DNA: TGTGCCTGGGCTGGACAGGCTGAGCAGTTCTTC. Its translation: CAWAGQAEQFF. The entire variable domain, with the rest obtained from reference TRBV30 and TRBJ2-1, is as follows: SQTIHQWPATLVQPVGSPLSLECTVEGTSNPNLYWYRQAAGRGLQLLFYSVGIGQISSEVPQNLSASRPQDRQFILSSKKLLLSDSGFYLCAWAGQAEQFFGPGTRLTVL.

This clone was counted ten times or more. The chain carries TRBV29-1 and TRBJ2-2; D is ambiguous. This CDR3 is built from 13 residues. V was shortened by 3 bases and J by 1 base, with 6 bases between the two germline ends. Germline values: CDR1 SQVTM, CDR2 ANQGSEA. CDR3 DNA sequence: TGCAGCGTTGATTCGGGGAACACCGGGGAGCTGTTTTTT. Amino acids: CSVDSGNTGELFF.

This clone was seen more than once but under ten times. The sample contains more than one DNA sequence encoding this CDR3. As DNA, the CDR3 is TGCGCCAGCAGCTTACAGGGAACCGGGGAGCTGTTTTTT. This sequence encodes CASSLQGTGELFF. This sequence joins TRBV5-1 and TRBJ2-2; D may be TRBD1 (6 bases). V lost 2 bases and J 5 bases, leaving 7 bases between the germline ends. CDR3 length equals 13 residues. Per the germline V gene, CDR1 is SGHRS and CDR2 is YFSETQ.

This clone was seen just once. The chain has TRBV2 and TRBJ2-5; D may correspond to TRBD1 or TRBD2 (5 bases each). V shed 8 bases and J shed 3 bases, with 10 bases lying between them. The CDR3 runs 12 residues. The germline V gene has CDR1 SNHLY and CDR2 FYNNEI. DNA of the CDR3: TGTGCCAGCGGCCGAGGGGAAGAGACCCAGTACTTC. It is translated as CASGRGEETQYF.

V is TRBV30 and J is TRBJ1-3; possibly TRBD1 for D (5 bases). V was shortened by 1 base and J by 0 bases, with 16 bases between the two germline ends. The CDR3 spans 17 residues. Per germline, CDR1 GTSNPN and CDR2 SVGIG (reference sequence). The chain's CDR3 is CAWSGRRQPISGNTIYF. The CDR3, as DNA: TGTGCCTGGAGTGGCCGGAGACAGCCGATCTCTGGAAACACCATATATTTT. Drawing the rest from reference TRBV30 and TRBJ1-3, the complete variable domain is SQTIHQWPATLVQPVGSPLSLECTVEGTSNPNLYWYRQAAGRGLQLLFYSVGIGQISSEVPQNLSASRPQDRQFILSSKKLLLSDSGFYLCAWSGRRQPISGNTIYFGEGSWLTVV.

This sequence joins TRBV7-2 and TRBJ1-1; no firm D call. The V gene's germline CDR1 is SGHTA and CDR2 FQGNSA. V lost 1 base to trimming and J lost 4 bases, with 10 bases between them. The CDR3 loop spans 14 amino acids. CDR3 sequence (DNA): TGTGCCAGCAGCTTAGGCCTTGAAGGCACTGAAGCTTTCTTT. It translates to CASSLGLEGTEAFF.

The gene calls are TRBV28 and TRBJ1-2; D possibly corresponds to TRBD1 (5 bases). The CDR3 runs 17 residues. The germline V gene has CDR1 MDHEN and CDR2 SYDVKM. The V and J ends lost 3 bases and 7 bases respectively, with 24 bases between them. This CDR3 is CASSFPLGAGRGGGYTF. The DNA of the CDR3 is TGTGCCAGCAGTTTTCCCCTCGGGGCAGGGCGGGGAGGTGGCTACACCTTC.

This clone has more than one count but fewer than ten. The genes are TRBV6-5 and TRBJ1-1; 7 bases line up with TRBD1. This CDR3 has 12 residues. J gave up 2 bases and V 10 bases, and 4 bases lay outside the gene matches. CDR1 MNHEY and CDR2 SVGAGI come from the germline V gene. CDR3: CAMTGNNTEAFF. DNA of the CDR3: TGTGCCATGACAGGGAACAACACTGAAGCTTTCTTT.

This clone was seen a few times. This sequence joins TRBV29-1 and TRBJ2-5, with D possibly matching TRBD1 (5 bases). CDR1 and CDR2 from the germline V gene are SQVTM and ANQGSEA. The CDR3 consists of 13 residues. Trimming stripped 6 bases from V and 5 bases from J, with 16 bases between. The DNA for the CDR3 is TGCAGCGTGGATCCTGGGGCTCAGGAGACCCAGTACTTC. Encoded protein: CSVDPGAQETQYF. The full variable domain, rest sourced from reference TRBV29-1 and TRBJ2-5, is SAVISQKPSRDICQRGTSLTIQCQVDSQVTMMFWYRQQPGQSLTLIATANQGSEATYESGFVIDKFPISRPNLTFSTLTVSNMSPEDSSIYLCSVDPGAQETQYFGPGTRLLVL.

This clone was seen more than once but under ten times. This sequence joins TRBV29-1 and TRBJ2-1; 11 nucleotides line up with TRBD2. The CDR3 consists of 14 residues. Germline CDR1 reads SQVTM; CDR2 reads ANQGSEA. V was pared by 6 bases and J by 3 bases, with 4 bases of the junction left unmatched. The CDR3 sequence: CSVPLAGVYNEQFF. The CDR3 bases are TGCAGCGTCCCACTAGCGGGGGTCTACAATGAGCAGTTCTTC.

This clone has just a few counts. This rearrangement joins TRBV18 to TRBJ1-3; D not resolved. This CDR3 spans 16 amino acids. The germline gives CDR1 KGHSH, CDR2 LQKENI. Trimming stripped 1 base from V and 0 bases from J, with 10 bases between. DNA for the CDR3: TGTGCCAGCTCACCACAGGACGGTTTCTCTGGAAACACCATATATTTT. It is translated as CASSPQDGFSGNTIYF. Based on the CDR3 plus reference TRBV18 and TRBJ1-3, the full variable domain is NAGVMQNPRHLVRRRGQEARLRCSPMKGHSHVYWYRQLPEEGLKFMVYLQKENIIDESGMPKERFSAEFPKEGPSILRIQQVVRGDSAAYFCASSPQDGFSGNTIYFGEGSWLTVV.

The V and J genes are TRBV27 and TRBJ2-3; perhaps TRBD1 as D (5 bases). The CDR3 totals 12 residues. Germline CDR1 and CDR2: MNHEY and SMNVEV (reference sequence). The V end lost 3 bases, the J end lost 9 bases, and 10 bases lay between the germline ends. CDR3 in DNA: TGTGCCAGCAGTTTCAGGGTGGGGACGCAGTATTTT. It specifies CASSFRVGTQYF.

The chain recombines TRBV4-3 with TRBJ2-3; no clear D. Germline V gene sequence: CDR1 LGHNA, CDR2 YSLEER. Trimming cost V 1 base and J 0 bases, with 8 bases left between them. The CDR3 consists of 15 residues. The CDR3 is CASSQVVTSTDTQYF. The DNA for the CDR3 is TGCGCCAGCAGCCAAGTGGTAACTAGCACAGATACGCAGTATTTT.

This clone has only a few counts. The chain uses TRBV6-5 and TRBJ2-5; perhaps TRBD1 as D (6 bases). The ends were cut back, 6 bases at V and 4 bases at J, with 15 bases in the middle. The CDR3 spans 14 residues. The germline V gene encodes CDR1 MNHEY and CDR2 SVGAGI. CDR3 in amino acids: CASRPTGSGETQYF. CDR3 nucleotide sequence: TGTGCCAGCAGACCCACAGGGAGTGGAGAGACCCAGTACTTC.

The V call is TRBV25-1, the J call TRBJ1-5, with D unclear. The V and J ends lost 4 bases and 5 bases respectively, with 9 bases between them. The CDR3 has 13 amino acids. Germline CDR1 MGHDK, CDR2 SYGVNS. In DNA, the CDR3 is TGTGCCAGCAGTGGACCCGGGCATCAGCCCCAGCATTTT. Translation gives CASSGPGHQPQHF.

V is TRBV5-1 and J is TRBJ2-3; D gene unclear. Germline-derived CDR1 and CDR2 are SGHRS and YFSETQ. Trimming removed 0 bases from V and 3 bases from J, with 11 bases in between. CDR3 length: 15 residues. CDR3 residues: CASSLGHTGTDTQYF. CDR3 sequence (DNA): TGCGCCAGCAGCTTGGGGCACACCGGGACAGATACGCAGTATTTT.

This rearrangement joins TRBV7-9 to TRBJ2-5; D may be TRBD2 (5 bases). Trimming shortened V by 5 bases and J by 5 bases, and 12 bases separated the two germline ends. Germline V lookup: CDR1 SEHNR, CDR2 FQNEAQ (reference sequence). This CDR3 spans 13 amino acids. DNA of the CDR3: TGTGCCAGCAGCGCACCGGGAAGGGAGACCCAGTACTTC. It yields the protein CASSAPGRETQYF.

A single count supports this clone. The chain has TRBV11-2 and TRBJ2-7; D ambiguous. CDR1 is SGHAT and CDR2 is FQNNGV in the germline V gene. V was cut by 0 bases and J by 12 bases, with 15 bases left in between. This CDR3 has 13 amino acids. The CDR3: CASSLDPTTEAYF. CDR3 DNA sequence: TGTGCCAGCAGCTTAGATCCTACTACCGAGGCGTACTTC.

The gene calls are TRBV30 and TRBJ2-3; TRBD1 agrees at 7 bases. V shed 5 bases and J 3 bases; nucleotides not matched to a gene: 14. The germline CDR1 and CDR2 sequences are GTSNPN and SVGIG (reference sequence). The CDR3 has 16 amino acids. The CDR3: CAWGIPRTGRTDTQYF. Written as DNA, the CDR3 is TGTGCCTGGGGGATTCCCCGGACAGGTCGGACAGATACGCAGTATTTT.

The gene calls are TRBV30 and TRBJ2-5, with 7 bases identical to TRBD1. There are 13 residues in the CDR3. V was pared by 0 bases and J by 3 bases, with 1 base of the junction left unmatched. The germline V gene has CDR1 GTSNPN and CDR2 SVGIG (reference sequence). The CDR3 loop is CAWSVGTEETQYF. The CDR3, as DNA: TGTGCCTGGAGTGTAGGGACAGAAGAGACCCAGTACTTC.

The chain employs TRBV2 and TRBJ2-5; D unresolved. The CDR3 is 12 residues long. The germline CDR1 and CDR2 sequences are SNHLY and FYNNEI. V was pared by 6 bases and J by 5 bases, with 10 bases between. Here the CDR3 reads CASRDPRETQYF. The DNA of the CDR3 is TGTGCCAGCAGAGACCCCCGGGAGACCCAGTACTTC.

Concerning this clone itself: Other DNA sequences in the sample encode the same CDR3. The rearrangement uses TRBV30 and TRBJ1-1, with D possibly being TRBD1 (5 bases). Between the trimmed V and J ends, which lost 2 bases and 0 bases, there was a span of 10 bases. There are 14 residues in the CDR3. CDR1 GTSNPN and CDR2 SVGIG come from the germline V gene (reference sequence). CDR3 DNA: TGTGCCTGGAGTTTGGGGGTCCTGAACACTGAAGCTTTCTTT. Translating gives CAWSLGVLNTEAFF.